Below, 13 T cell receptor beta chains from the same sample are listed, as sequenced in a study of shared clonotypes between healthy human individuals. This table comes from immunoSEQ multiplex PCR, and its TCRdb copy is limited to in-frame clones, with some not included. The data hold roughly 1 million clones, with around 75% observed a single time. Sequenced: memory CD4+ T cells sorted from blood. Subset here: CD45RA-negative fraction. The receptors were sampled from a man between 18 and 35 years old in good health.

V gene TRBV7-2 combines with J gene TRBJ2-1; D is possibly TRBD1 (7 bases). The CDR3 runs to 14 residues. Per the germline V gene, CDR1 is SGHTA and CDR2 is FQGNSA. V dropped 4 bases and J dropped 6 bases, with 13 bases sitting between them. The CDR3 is CASSSGGSSNEQFF. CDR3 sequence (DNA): TGTGCCAGCAGCTCAGGGGGGTCTAGCAATGAGCAGTTCTTC.

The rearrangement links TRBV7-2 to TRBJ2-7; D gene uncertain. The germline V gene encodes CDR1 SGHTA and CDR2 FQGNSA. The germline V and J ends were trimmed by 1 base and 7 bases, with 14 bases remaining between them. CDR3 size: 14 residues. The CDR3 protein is CASSLGVIMVEQYF. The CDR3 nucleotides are TGTGCCAGCAGCTTAGGGGTTATTATGGTAGAGCAGTACTTC.

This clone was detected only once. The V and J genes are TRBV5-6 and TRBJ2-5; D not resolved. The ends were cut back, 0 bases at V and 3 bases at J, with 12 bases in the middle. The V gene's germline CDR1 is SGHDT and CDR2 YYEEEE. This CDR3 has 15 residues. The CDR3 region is CASSLVRLPKETQYF. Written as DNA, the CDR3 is TGTGCCAGCAGCTTGGTTCGGCTTCCAAAAGAGACCCAGTACTTC.

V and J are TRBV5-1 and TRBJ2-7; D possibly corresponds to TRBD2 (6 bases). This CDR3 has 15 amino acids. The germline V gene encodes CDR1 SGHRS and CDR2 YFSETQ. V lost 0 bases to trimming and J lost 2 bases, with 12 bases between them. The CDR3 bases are TGCGCCAGCAGCTTGGGAGGAGGGACCACCTACGAGCAGTACTTC. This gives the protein CASSLGGGTTYEQYF.

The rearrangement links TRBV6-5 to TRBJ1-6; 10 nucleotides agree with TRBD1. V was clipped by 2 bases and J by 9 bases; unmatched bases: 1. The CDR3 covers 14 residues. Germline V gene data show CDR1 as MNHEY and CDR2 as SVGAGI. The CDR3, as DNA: TGTGCCAGCAGTTACGGGACAGGGGTTTCACCCCTCCACTTT. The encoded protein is CASSYGTGVSPLHF.

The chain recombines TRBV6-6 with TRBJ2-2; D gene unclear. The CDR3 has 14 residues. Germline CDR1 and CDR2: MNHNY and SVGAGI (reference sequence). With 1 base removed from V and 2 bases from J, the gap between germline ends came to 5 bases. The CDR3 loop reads CASSYWENTGELFF. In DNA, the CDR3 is TGTGCCAGCAGTTACTGGGAAAACACCGGGGAGCTGTTTTTT.

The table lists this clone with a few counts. The CDR3: CAITWDGIDYTF. CDR3 coding DNA: TGTGCCATCACTTGGGACGGAATTGACTACACCTTC. The V and J genes are TRBV10-3 and TRBJ1-2; TRBD1 might be the D (5 bases). CDR3 length: 12 amino acids. The germline V gene encodes CDR1 ENHRY and CDR2 SYGVKD. The V and J ends lost 7 bases and 10 bases respectively, with 16 bases between them.

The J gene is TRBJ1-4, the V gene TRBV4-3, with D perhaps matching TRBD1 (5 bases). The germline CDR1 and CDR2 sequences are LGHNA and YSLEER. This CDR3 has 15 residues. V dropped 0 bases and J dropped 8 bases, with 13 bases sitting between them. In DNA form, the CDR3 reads TGCGCCAGCAGCCAAGATTACAGGTTTAGCGAAAAACTGTTTTTT. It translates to CASSQDYRFSEKLFF.

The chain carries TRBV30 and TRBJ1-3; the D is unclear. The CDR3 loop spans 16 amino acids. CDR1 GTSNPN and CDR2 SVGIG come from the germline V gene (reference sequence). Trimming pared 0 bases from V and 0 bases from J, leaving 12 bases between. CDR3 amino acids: CAWSVRPGSSGNTIYF. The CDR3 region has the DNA TGTGCCTGGAGTGTACGCCCGGGGAGCTCTGGAAACACCATATATTTT.

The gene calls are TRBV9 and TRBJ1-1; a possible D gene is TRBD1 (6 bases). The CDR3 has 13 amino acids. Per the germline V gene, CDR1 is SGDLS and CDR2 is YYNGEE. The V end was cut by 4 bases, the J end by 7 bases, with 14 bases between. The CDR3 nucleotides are TGTGCCAGCAGCCCTTCCAGGACAGATGAAGCTTTCTTT. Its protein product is CASSPSRTDEAFF.

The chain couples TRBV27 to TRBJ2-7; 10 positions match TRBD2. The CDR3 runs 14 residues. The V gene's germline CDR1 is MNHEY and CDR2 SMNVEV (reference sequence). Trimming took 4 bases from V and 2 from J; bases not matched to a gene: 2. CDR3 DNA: TGTGCCAGCAGTTCCGGGACTAGCGCCTACGAGCAGTACTTC. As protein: CASSSGTSAYEQYF.

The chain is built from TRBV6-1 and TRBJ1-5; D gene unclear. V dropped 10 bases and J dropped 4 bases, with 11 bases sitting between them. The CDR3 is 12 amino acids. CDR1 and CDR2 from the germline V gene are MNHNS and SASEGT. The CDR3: CATSNLNQPQHF. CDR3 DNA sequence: TGTGCCACCTCTAATTTGAATCAGCCCCAGCATTTT.

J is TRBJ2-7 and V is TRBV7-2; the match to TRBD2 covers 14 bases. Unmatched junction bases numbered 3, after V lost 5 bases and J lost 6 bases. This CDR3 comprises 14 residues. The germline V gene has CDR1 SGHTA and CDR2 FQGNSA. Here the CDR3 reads CASSQGLAGVEQYF. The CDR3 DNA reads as TGTGCCAGCAGCCAGGGACTAGCGGGAGTCGAGCAGTACTTC.